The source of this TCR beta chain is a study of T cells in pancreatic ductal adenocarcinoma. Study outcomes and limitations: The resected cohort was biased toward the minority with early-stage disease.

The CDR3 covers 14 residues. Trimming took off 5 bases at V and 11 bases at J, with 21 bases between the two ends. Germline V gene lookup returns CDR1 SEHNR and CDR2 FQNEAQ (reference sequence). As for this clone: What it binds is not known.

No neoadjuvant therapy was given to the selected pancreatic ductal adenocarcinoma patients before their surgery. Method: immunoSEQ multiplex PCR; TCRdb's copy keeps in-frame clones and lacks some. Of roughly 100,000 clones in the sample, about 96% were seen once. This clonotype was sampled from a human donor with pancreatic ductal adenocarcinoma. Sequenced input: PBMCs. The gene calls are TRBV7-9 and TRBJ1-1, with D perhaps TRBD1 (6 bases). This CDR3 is CASSPQGTQGWAFF. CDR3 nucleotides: TGTGCCAGCAGCCCACAGGGCACCCAGGGTTGGGCTTTCTTT.